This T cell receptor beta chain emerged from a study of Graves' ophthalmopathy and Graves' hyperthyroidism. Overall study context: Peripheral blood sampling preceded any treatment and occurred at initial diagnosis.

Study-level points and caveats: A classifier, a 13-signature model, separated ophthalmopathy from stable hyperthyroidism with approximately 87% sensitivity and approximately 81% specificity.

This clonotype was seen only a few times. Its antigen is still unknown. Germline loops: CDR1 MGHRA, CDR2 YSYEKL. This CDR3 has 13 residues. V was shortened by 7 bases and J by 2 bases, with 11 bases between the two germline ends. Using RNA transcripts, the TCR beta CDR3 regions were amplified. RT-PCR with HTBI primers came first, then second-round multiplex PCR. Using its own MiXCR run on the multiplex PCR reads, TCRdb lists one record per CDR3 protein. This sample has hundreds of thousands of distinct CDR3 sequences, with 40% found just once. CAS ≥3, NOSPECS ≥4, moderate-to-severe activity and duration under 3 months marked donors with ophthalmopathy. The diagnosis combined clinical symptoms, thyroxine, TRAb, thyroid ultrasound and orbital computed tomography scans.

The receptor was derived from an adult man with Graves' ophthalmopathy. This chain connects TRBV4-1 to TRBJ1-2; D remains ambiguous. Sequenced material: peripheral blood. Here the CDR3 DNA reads TGCGCCAGCAATCTGGGAGAAAACTATGGCTACACCTTC. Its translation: CASNLGENYGYTF.